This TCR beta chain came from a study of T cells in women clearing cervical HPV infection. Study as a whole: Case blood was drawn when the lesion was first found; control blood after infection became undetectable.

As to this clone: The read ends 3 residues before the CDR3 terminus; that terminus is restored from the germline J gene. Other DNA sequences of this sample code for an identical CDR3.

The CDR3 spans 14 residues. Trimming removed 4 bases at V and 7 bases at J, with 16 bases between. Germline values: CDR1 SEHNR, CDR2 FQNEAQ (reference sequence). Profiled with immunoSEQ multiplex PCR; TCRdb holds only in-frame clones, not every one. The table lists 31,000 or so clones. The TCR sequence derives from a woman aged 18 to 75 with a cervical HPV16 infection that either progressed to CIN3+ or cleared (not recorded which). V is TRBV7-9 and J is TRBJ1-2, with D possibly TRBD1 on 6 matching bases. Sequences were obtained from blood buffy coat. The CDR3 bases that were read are TGTGCCAGCAGCTCGCAGGGACAAGGGGCTGGC. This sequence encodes CASSSQGQGAG. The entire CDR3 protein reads CASSSQGQGAGYTF.